These 18 T cell receptor beta chains were sequenced from one sample in a study of cytomegalovirus exposure and HLA in healthy donors. PCR was performed using 60 Vbeta and 13 Jbeta primers. Produced via immunoSEQ multiplex PCR; TCRdb's table is partial and in-frame only. The sample lists around 200,000 clones, around 78% seen once, with about 2.1% in the top ten. Sequenced material: PBMCs. These receptors were obtained from a man aged 30-40 years in good health and CMV-seronegative.

This clone is a singleton in its sample. The gene calls are TRBV7-9 and TRBJ1-2; D is undetermined. The CDR3 is made up of 11 amino acids. Germline V gene lookup returns CDR1 SEHNR and CDR2 FQNEAQ (reference sequence). Deletions cut 4 bases from V and 8 bases from J, with 8 bases between. CDR3 bases: TGTGCCAGCAGCTCGTTCGGGGGCTACACCTTC. Translated, it gives CASSSFGGYTF. The variable domain in full, with the rest retrieved from reference TRBV7-9 and TRBJ1-2, is DTGVSQNPRHKITKRGQNVTFRCDPISEHNRLYWYRQTLGQGPEFLTYFQNEAQLEKSRLLSDRFSAERPKGSFSTLEIQRTEQGDSAMYLCASSSFGGYTFGSGTRLTVV.

This chain links TRBV5-1 with TRBJ2-7; D is undetermined. The CDR3 consists of 13 residues. The V and J ends lost 3 bases and 2 bases respectively, with 9 bases between them. The V gene's germline CDR1 is SGHRS and CDR2 YFSETQ. This CDR3 is CASSYHSTYEQYF. The CDR3 DNA sequence: TGCGCCAGCAGCTACCACAGCACCTACGAGCAGTACTTC.

The DNA of the CDR3 is TGTGCCAGCTCACCACAAGCGGGAGGGCTGGCAGATACGCAGTATTTT. This sequence encodes CASSPQAGGLADTQYF. The chain recombines TRBV18 with TRBJ2-3, with 10 bases that match TRBD2. CDR1 and CDR2 from the germline V gene are KGHSH and LQKENI. Losses at the gene ends were 1 base for V and 4 bases for J; bases not matched to a gene: 5. This CDR3 is 16 amino acids long.

The V call is TRBV5-4, the J call TRBJ2-1, with 9 bases matching TRBD2. The CDR3 runs to 18 residues. J gave up 0 bases and V 2 bases, and 9 bases lay outside the gene matches. The germline V gene encodes CDR1 SGHNT and CDR2 YYREEE (reference sequence). CDR3 coding DNA: TGTGCCAGCAGCTTATTCGACAGAGCGGGGGGCTCCTACAATGAGCAGTTCTTC. It yields the protein CASSLFDRAGGSYNEQFF.

This rearrangement joins TRBV6-6 to TRBJ2-5, with D maybe TRBD1 (6 bases). V dropped 0 bases and J dropped 5 bases, with 10 bases sitting between them. From germline, CDR1 is MNHNY and CDR2 SVGAGI (reference sequence). The CDR3 spans 14 residues. CDR3 residues: CASSYSRGLETQYF. CDR3 DNA sequence: TGTGCCAGCAGTTACTCGAGGGGGTTGGAGACCCAGTACTTC.

For the CDR3, the DNA is TGTGCCACCAGCAGAGATCAGGGTAGCGGTTCCTACGAGCAGTACTTC. Translated: CATSRDQGSGSYEQYF. The chain is built from TRBV15 and TRBJ2-5, with D possibly matching TRBD2 (6 bases). Gene TRBJ2-7 matches the end of the DNA better, so the J call may be wrong. The CDR3 consists of 16 residues. Germline V CDR1 and CDR2: LNHNV, YYDKDF (reference sequence).

The chain is built from TRBV2 and TRBJ1-6, with 9 bases fitting TRBD1. This CDR3 comprises 15 residues. Trimming cost V 7 bases and J 5 bases; bases outside gene matches: 6. Germline CDR1 is SNHLY and CDR2 is FYNNEI. CDR3 DNA sequence: TGTGCCAGCAATACAGGGGGCCATAATAATTCACCCCTCCACTTT. As protein: CASNTGGHNNSPLHF. The entire variable domain, with the rest obtained from reference TRBV2 and TRBJ1-6, is as follows: EPEVTQTPSHQVTQMGQEVILRCVPISNHLYFYWYRQILGQKVEFLVSFYNNEISEKSEIFDDQFSVERPDGSNFTLKIRSTKLEDSAMYFCASNTGGHNNSPLHFGNGTRLTVT.

The chain has TRBV5-1 and TRBJ1-1; 7 nucleotides line up with TRBD1. The CDR3 runs to 16 residues. Trimming cost V 0 bases and J 0 bases; bases outside gene matches: 5. Per the germline V gene, CDR1 is SGHRS and CDR2 is YFSETQ. Here the CDR3 reads CASSLATGPMNTEAFF. The CDR3 nucleotides read TGCGCCAGCAGCTTGGCGACAGGGCCGATGAACACTGAAGCTTTCTTT.

The chain employs TRBV28 and TRBJ1-5, with a tentative D call TRBD1 (6 bases). V lost 7 bases to trimming and J lost 15 bases, with 22 bases between them. Germline V gives CDR1 MDHEN, CDR2 SYDVKM. CDR3 length: 13 residues. The CDR3 region has the DNA TGTGCCAGCACAGATGGGGGGGGCAGGGTAAGGCATTTT. Translated, it gives CASTDGGGRVRHF. The entire variable domain, with the rest obtained from reference TRBV28 and TRBJ1-5, is as follows: DVKVTQSSRYLVKRTGEKVFLECVQDMDHENMFWYRQDPGLGLRLIYFSYDVKMKEKGDIPEGYSVSREKKERFSLILESASTNQTSMYLCASTDGGGRVRHFGDGTRLSIL.

The count of this clone is one. V is TRBV19 and J is TRBJ2-5; D might be TRBD2 (6 bases). CDR1 is LNHDA, CDR2 SQIVND, per germline (reference sequence). This CDR3 comprises 13 residues. V gave up 6 bases and J gave up 5 bases, with 13 bases separating them. The CDR3 nucleotides are TGTGCCAGTAGGCCGGGACTTGGGGAGACCCAGTACTTC. Residues: CASRPGLGETQYF.

The chain recombines TRBV6-5 with TRBJ1-1, with a tentative D call TRBD1 (5 bases). CDR3 length: 14 residues. Germline CDR1 and CDR2: MNHEY and SVGAGI. V was shortened by 7 bases and J by 0 bases, with 12 bases between the two germline ends. The CDR3 loop is CASKAGNMNTEAFF. The CDR3 DNA follows: TGTGCCAGCAAGGCAGGGAATATGAACACTGAAGCTTTCTTT.

CDR3 region: CASSLGGTSGSSYEQYF. For the CDR3, the DNA is TGTGCCAGCAGTTTGGGTGGGACTAGCGGGTCCTCCTACGAGCAGTACTTC. The rearrangement links TRBV27 to TRBJ2-7, with 12 bases that match TRBD2. Germline V gene sequence: CDR1 MNHEY, CDR2 SMNVEV (reference sequence). The junction had 6 bases not matched to a gene; V was cut back by 3 bases and J by 0 bases. The CDR3 has 17 amino acids.

V is TRBV9 and J is TRBJ2-1; maybe TRBD1 (5 bases). The V gene lost 2 bases and the J gene lost 6 bases, with 15 bases spanning the gap. The germline V gene has CDR1 SGDLS and CDR2 YYNGEE. This CDR3 region has 15 residues. The CDR3 DNA follows: TGTGCCAGCAGCGTTGGACATACTACATTCAATGAGCAGTTCTTC. Translated: CASSVGHTTFNEQFF.

This chain links TRBV7-6 with TRBJ2-5; TRBD2 aligns across 7 bases. This CDR3 comprises 15 residues. Germline-derived CDR1 and CDR2 are SGHVS and FNYEAQ. V dropped 4 bases and J dropped 2; count of bases not matched to a gene: 7. CDR3 in amino acids: CASSSLAVHQETQYF. In nucleotides, the CDR3 is TGTGCCAGCAGCTCCCTAGCGGTACATCAAGAGACCCAGTACTTC.

V usage is TRBV27 and J usage is TRBJ1-6; D is unresolved. V was shortened by 2 bases and J by 7 bases, with 6 bases between the two germline ends. The CDR3 has 13 residues. Per germline, CDR1 MNHEY and CDR2 SMNVEV (reference sequence). CDR3 in DNA: TGTGCCAGCAGTTTACCGGGGAATTCACCCCTCCACTTT. This codes for CASSLPGNSPLHF.

This sequence joins TRBV5-1 and TRBJ1-3, with TRBD1 matching 7 bases. Germline values: CDR1 SGHRS, CDR2 YFSETQ. The CDR3 is 14 residues long. Trimming took 4 bases from V and 0 from J; bases not matched to a gene: 1. CDR3 nucleotide sequence: TGCGCCAGCAGCACAGGGGTCTCTGGAAACACCATATATTTT. Amino acids: CASSTGVSGNTIYF.

The gene calls are TRBV29-1 and TRBJ2-1; 9 bases fit TRBD1. CDR1 is SQVTM and CDR2 is ANQGSEA in the germline V gene. The CDR3 loop spans 14 amino acids. Trimming took 2 bases from V and 4 from J; bases not matched to a gene: 3. This chain's CDR3 is CSVELTGGYNEQFF. Here the CDR3 DNA reads TGCAGCGTTGAATTGACAGGGGGTTACAATGAGCAGTTCTTC.

V usage is TRBV7-3 and J usage is TRBJ2-1, with TRBD1 as a possible D gene (5 bases). This CDR3 has 16 amino acids. The germline V gene has CDR1 SGHTA and CDR2 FQGTGA. Trimming left V 5 bases short and J 0 bases short, with 14 bases between. CDR3 sequence (DNA): TGTGCCAGCAGCGCAGACAGTTCGAGCTCCTACAATGAGCAGTTCTTC. Residues: CASSADSSSSYNEQFF.